A single T cell receptor (beta chain) is shown here with its context. Its antigen remains unidentified. This sample was included in a study of CD8 T cells in ankylosing spondylitis. It was by quantitative 5'-RACE with molecular barcodes that TCR beta libraries were made. TCRdb passed the 5' RACE reads through MiXCR, listing each CDR3 protein once. Among some 350,000 distinct CDR3 sequences listed, roughly 14% were seen once. The study's findings and limits: Disease-linked clones reportedly concentrated significantly in matched ankylosing spondylitis synovial fluid.

The source of this sequence is a male donor with ankylosing spondylitis or in good health (not recorded which). The sample was blood, either unsorted or a sorted T cell fraction (not recorded which).

CDR3 residues: CASSFDRPNYGYTF. For the CDR3, the DNA is TGCGCCAGCAGCTTTGACAGGCCTAACTATGGCTACACCTTC. J is TRBJ1-2 and V is TRBV5-1, with D tentatively TRBD1 (6 bases). The CDR3 sequence is 14 residues long. The V end was cut by 2 bases, the J end by 0 bases, with 8 bases between. Germline V gene data show CDR1 as SGHRS and CDR2 as YFSETQ.